This T cell receptor beta chain emerged from a study of CD8+ T cells in alopecia areata. Remarks on this clone: Its specificity is unknown.

Study findings and constraints: Clonality in lesional scalp, especially alopecia totalis/universalis, exceeded that of normal scalp. Scalp data also include sequences from resident alphabeta T cells of normal skin.

cDNA reverse transcribed from extracted RNA served as the sequencing template. The method was immunoSEQ multiplex PCR; TCRdb's version includes in-frame clones alone and lacks a portion of them. The sample has some 100,000 clones, around 61% seen once. Per the germline V gene, CDR1 is MNHEY and CDR2 is SVGAGI. The CDR3 consists of 13 residues. Unmatched junction bases numbered 6, after V lost 6 bases and J lost 4 bases. Sequencing was carried out using CD4+ T cells sorted from blood. This sequence joins TRBV6-5 and TRBJ2-7; 7 nucleotides line up with TRBD2. The source is a human donor in good health. CDR3 region: CASRPLSGYEQYF. Here the CDR3 DNA reads TGTGCCAGCAGGCCCCTTAGCGGGTACGAGCAGTACTTC.